One and the same sample provided the 32 T cell receptor beta chains below, sequenced in a study of vaccination and CD4 T cells after COVID-19. Treatment here: approximately nine-day PBMC culture with coronavirus spike peptide pools or control peptides (ViraFEST assay). CD4+ T lymphocytes from the unexposed donor were collected before the COVID-19 pandemic (2011-2018). No antigen is known for these receptors. Researchers used the Oncomine TCR Beta short-read assay to sequence DNA from cultured CD4+ T cells. In TCRdb, the PCR reads were re-called with MiXCR into one record per CDR3 protein. The data hold some 970 distinct CDR3 sequences, with roughly a third observed a single time. The sequenced sample was CD4+ T cells from blood, cultured in vitro. The origin of the receptors is a human donor in good health.

This clonotype has only a few counts. The gene calls are TRBV5-1 and TRBJ1-2; weak D call: TRBD1 (5 bases). The CDR3 consists of 13 residues. CDR1 is SGHRS, CDR2 YFSETQ, per germline. V was clipped by 2 bases and J by 3 bases, with 8 bases between them. This chain's CDR3 is CASSFTGDYGYTF. The DNA for the CDR3 is TGCGCCAGCAGCTTTACAGGAGACTATGGCTACACCTTC.

The CDR3 spells CASSLRLAGNYEQYF. DNA of the CDR3: TGTGCCAGCAGTTTACGACTAGCGGGAAACTACGAGCAGTACTTC. The chain has TRBV12-3 or TRBV12-4 and TRBJ2-7; 11 bases are shared with TRBD2. V gave up 2 bases and J gave up 3 bases; unmatched junction bases: 3. The CDR3 runs to 15 residues.

This clonotype was seen a few times. V gene TRBV6-2 or TRBV6-3 combines with J gene TRBJ2-5; 7 bases line up with TRBD2. The CDR3 contains 14 residues. Germline CDR1 is MNHEY and CDR2 is SVGEGT. The J segment lost 1 base and the V segment lost 2 bases, leaving 1 base of the junction unmatched. Here the CDR3 reads CASSYGGGQETQYF. DNA of the CDR3: TGTGCCAGCAGTTACGGCGGGGGCCAAGAGACCCAGTACTTC.

The V gene is TRBV5-1, the J gene TRBJ2-1; TRBD1 agrees at 7 bases. This CDR3 has 14 residues. V trimming: 3 bases; J trimming: 4 bases; junction bases outside the gene matches: 4. Germline V gives CDR1 SGHRS, CDR2 YFSETQ. CDR3 sequence: CASSSGQAYNEQFF. As DNA, the CDR3 is TGCGCCAGCAGCTCCGGACAGGCGTACAATGAGCAGTTCTTC. The whole variable domain, remainder taken from reference TRBV5-1 and TRBJ2-1, is KAGVTQTPRYLIKTRGQQVTLSCSPISGHRSVSWYQQTPGQGLQFLFEYFSETQRNKGNFPGRFSGRQFSNSRSEMNVSTLELGDSALYLCASSSGQAYNEQFFGPGTRLTVL.

CDR3 nucleotide sequence: TGCGCCAGCAGCCCCGCTGGGACAGCAGGAGCCTATGGCTACACCTTC. Residues: CASSPAGTAGAYGYTF. The chain employs TRBV4-3 and TRBJ1-2; 7 positions agree with TRBD1. The CDR3 is 16 residues long. The germline V gene has CDR1 LGHNA and CDR2 YSLEER. With 4 bases clipped from V and 4 bases from J, the junction kept 12 bases outside the gene matches.

J is TRBJ2-3 and V is TRBV5-4; D possibly corresponds to TRBD1 (7 bases). The CDR3 contains 15 residues. Germline loops: CDR1 SGHNT, CDR2 YYREEE (reference sequence). Trimming removed 4 bases at V and 4 bases at J, with 16 bases between. The CDR3 loop reads CASSRRGVGADTQYF. In DNA, the CDR3 is TGTGCCAGCAGCCGCAGGGGGGTAGGAGCAGATACGCAGTATTTT. Supplemented by reference TRBV5-4 and TRBJ2-3, the full variable domain reads ETGVTQSPTHLIKTRGQQVTLRCSSQSGHNTVSWYQQALGQGPQFIFQYYREEENGRGNFPPRFSGLQFPNYSSELNVNALELDDSALYLCASSRRGVGADTQYFGPGTRLTVL.

This chain joins TRBV28 and TRBJ1-1, with 8 bases matching TRBD1. CDR1 MDHEN and CDR2 SYDVKM come from the germline V gene. The CDR3 loop spans 16 amino acids. V lost 8 bases, J lost 5 bases, and 16 bases stayed unmatched. For the CDR3, the DNA is TGTGCCAGCCGCGGTGAAAGAGGGACAGGCGAAACTGAAGCTTTCTTT. This translates into CASRGERGTGETEAFF.

V gene TRBV5-1 combines with J gene TRBJ2-1; perhaps TRBD2 as D (6 bases). The CDR3 is made up of 14 amino acids. CDR1 is SGHRS, CDR2 YFSETQ, per germline. V was cut by 6 bases and J by 8 bases, with 18 bases left in between. This CDR3 reads CASIKEPGSYEQFF. The CDR3 bases are TGCGCCAGCATAAAGGAGCCCGGGAGCTATGAGCAGTTCTTC.

The chain combines TRBV5-1 with TRBJ1-5; TRBD1 matches 7 bases. The CDR3 consists of 14 residues. Germline trimming cut 2 bases from V and 5 bases from J; bases unmatched to any gene: 4. Germline-derived CDR1 and CDR2 are SGHRS and YFSETQ. CDR3 coding DNA: TGCGCCAGCAGCTTTTCGGGGACAGATCAGCCCCAGCATTTT. The encoded protein is CASSFSGTDQPQHF.

In this sample, this clonotype turned up a few times. This sequence joins TRBV20-1 and TRBJ2-2; D ambiguous. The CDR3 is made up of 13 amino acids. V dropped 7 bases and J dropped 5 bases, with 14 bases sitting between them. Germline V gene lookup returns CDR1 DFQATT and CDR2 SNEGSKA (reference sequence). The CDR3 region has the DNA TGCAGTGTTGTCCAGACGGAGACCGGGGAGCTGTTTTTT. Its protein product is CSVVQTETGELFF.

This clonotype was picked up a small number of times. The V call is TRBV6-1, the J call TRBJ1-2; 7 nucleotides agree with TRBD1. The V segment lost 2 bases and the J segment 8 bases; nucleotides outside the gene matches: 8. The germline CDR1 and CDR2 sequences are MNHNS and SASEGT. The CDR3 runs to 14 residues. DNA for the CDR3: TGTGCCAGCAGTGAACTGGTAACAGGGGAGGGCTACACCTTC. It is translated as CASSELVTGEGYTF.

This clonotype showed up just a few times. The chain recombines TRBV20-1 with TRBJ2-7; TRBD2 might be the D (6 bases). Per the germline V gene, CDR1 is DFQATT and CDR2 is SNEGSKA (reference sequence). The V end lost 3 bases, the J end lost 2 bases, and 14 bases lay between the germline ends. The CDR3 extends over 14 amino acids. The CDR3 bases are TGCAGTGCTAGGGTGGTTAGCGGAACCTACGAGCAGTACTTC. Its protein is CSARVVSGTYEQYF.

CDR3 sequence reads: CAISESRAGDTQYF. CDR3 bases: TGTGCCATCAGTGAGTCTAGGGCTGGAGATACGCAGTATTTT. This chain uses TRBV10-3 with TRBJ2-3; D call uncertain. With 0 bases removed from V and 5 bases from J, the gap between germline ends came to 9 bases. Germline CDR1 reads ENHRY; CDR2 reads SYGVKD. This CDR3 comprises 14 residues.

J is TRBJ2-7 and V is TRBV10-3; a possible D gene is TRBD2 (6 bases). This CDR3 is 16 amino acids long. Trimming cost V 0 bases and J 9 bases, with 21 bases left between them. Per germline, CDR1 ENHRY and CDR2 SYGVKD. CDR3 amino acids: CAISESNGASAFGQYF. The DNA for the CDR3 is TGTGCCATCAGTGAGTCAAACGGGGCTAGCGCTTTCGGGCAGTACTTC.

In DNA, the CDR3 is TGCAGCGTTGGCACAAGTAGCAATCAGCCCCAGCATTTT. It codes for CSVGTSSNQPQHF. The chain joins TRBV29-1 to TRBJ1-5; D not resolved. Per the germline V gene, CDR1 is SQVTM and CDR2 is ANQGSEA. Trimming took 4 bases from V and 0 from J, leaving 7 bases between them. The CDR3 has 13 amino acids.

The chain joins TRBV7-2 to TRBJ1-6, with a tentative D call TRBD1 (6 bases). The V and J ends lost 5 bases and 9 bases respectively, with 20 bases between them. There are 16 residues in the CDR3. CDR1 and CDR2 (germline): SGHTA, FQGNSA. DNA for the CDR3: TGTGCCAGCAGCATTCAGGTTGGGACAATAGGTTCACCCCTCCACTTT. Translation: CASSIQVGTIGSPLHF.

The V call is TRBV30, the J call TRBJ1-5, with a weak D call TRBD1 (5 bases). There are 13 residues in the CDR3. With 2 bases removed from V and 5 bases from J, the gap between germline ends came to 10 bases. The germline V gene has CDR1 GTSNPN and CDR2 SVGIG (reference sequence). The CDR3 loop is CAWSSTGDQPQHF. The CDR3 region has the DNA TGTGCCTGGAGTAGCACAGGAGATCAGCCCCAGCATTTT.

Only a few counts were recorded for this clonotype. This rearrangement joins TRBV2 to TRBJ1-6; 7 bases fit TRBD1. CDR3 length: 14 residues. Germline V gene sequence: CDR1 SNHLY, CDR2 FYNNEI. J was trimmed by 14 bases and V by 5 bases; bases with no gene match: 12. The CDR3 is CASSRDSSIEALHF. CDR3 nucleotides: TGTGCCAGCAGTCGGGACAGTTCGATAGAGGCCCTCCACTTT.

In this sample, this clonotype turned up a few times. This chain uses TRBV5-1 with TRBJ1-1; TRBD1 matches at 8 bases. CDR3 length equals 15 residues. J gave up 4 bases and V 1 base, and 6 bases lay outside the gene matches. Per the germline V gene, CDR1 is SGHRS and CDR2 is YFSETQ. CDR3 region: CASSLTQGAGTEAFF. The CDR3 coding sequence is TGCGCCAGCAGCTTGACCCAGGGGGCAGGCACTGAAGCTTTCTTT.

In its sample, this clonotype was seen once. This chain joins TRBV18 and TRBJ1-2; D is unresolved. The CDR3 loop spans 14 amino acids. CDR1 KGHSH and CDR2 LQKENI come from the germline V gene. Trimming removed 2 bases at V and 8 bases at J, with 15 bases between. The CDR3 nucleotides read TGTGCCAGCTCACCAGAAGGCAAATGGAGGGGCTACACCTTC. Amino acid sequence: CASSPEGKWRGYTF.

The chain has TRBV11-1 and TRBJ2-7; a weak D match, TRBD2 (5 bases). V lost 3 bases, J lost 7 bases, and 16 bases lay in between. CDR1 is SGHAT and CDR2 is FQDESV in the germline V gene (reference sequence). CDR3 length: 14 residues. The CDR3 nucleotides are TGTGCCAGCAGCTTGCCGGGTCCTTCGGGGGAGCAGTACTTC. Amino acid sequence: CASSLPGPSGEQYF.

The chain is built from TRBV19 and TRBJ2-5, with D perhaps assigned TRBD1 or TRBD2 (5 bases each). The germline V gene has CDR1 LNHDA and CDR2 SQIVND (reference sequence). Deletions cut 1 base from V and 5 bases from J, with 11 bases between. The CDR3 is 14 residues long. CDR3 residues: CASSIGVEGETQYF. CDR3 nucleotide sequence: TGTGCCAGTAGTATAGGGGTCGAGGGGGAGACCCAGTACTTC. Supplemented by reference TRBV19 and TRBJ2-5, the full variable domain reads DGGITQSPKYLFRKEGQNVTLSCEQNLNHDAMYWYRQDPGQGLRLIYYSQIVNDFQKGDIAEGYSVSREKKESFPLTVTSAQKNPTAFYLCASSIGVEGETQYFGPGTRLLVL.

This clonotype came up a few times. The CDR3 DNA follows: TGTGCCAGCAGTTTAAGTGGTCTAGCGGGGGATACTAGCACAGATACGCAGTATTTT. This sequence encodes CASSLSGLAGDTSTDTQYF. This sequence joins TRBV27 and TRBJ2-3; TRBD2 matches 10 bases. This CDR3 is 19 amino acids long. From germline, CDR1 is MNHEY and CDR2 SMNVEV (reference sequence). V lost 2 bases to trimming and J lost 0 bases; unmatched junction nucleotides: 11.

V and J are TRBV28 and TRBJ2-2; D is perhaps TRBD1 (6 bases). Trimming took off 4 bases at V and 1 base at J, with 10 bases between the two ends. Per the germline V gene, CDR1 is MDHEN and CDR2 is SYDVKM. The CDR3 loop spans 15 amino acids. CDR3 DNA sequence: TGTGCCAGCAGTTCTGCAGGGGTGAACACCGGGGAGCTGTTTTTT. It encodes CASSSAGVNTGELFF.

This clonotype was observed a single time. V is TRBV20-1 and J is TRBJ2-5, with D perhaps TRBD2 (6 bases). The CDR3 is 16 amino acids. V was cut by 0 bases and J by 3 bases, with 17 bases left in between. Germline CDR1 DFQATT, CDR2 SNEGSKA (reference sequence). CDR3 protein: CSARDPLAARKETQYF. The CDR3 DNA reads TGCAGTGCTAGAGATCCGTTAGCGGCGAGAAAAGAGACCCAGTACTTC.

Concerning this clonotype itself: A much bigger clone sits one base away, suggesting this may be a read error. V usage is TRBV10-2 and J usage is TRBJ1-2, with TRBD1 identical over 9 bases. The CDR3 is made up of 14 amino acids. Germline CDR1 reads WSHSY; CDR2 reads SAAADI. In DNA, the CDR3 is TGCACCAGCAGTCCCGGGACAGGGACGTATGGCTACACCTTC. Protein sequence: CTSSPGTGTYGYTF.

This clonotype was detected a few times. The chain has TRBV7-8 and TRBJ2-7; D is unclear. V was pared by 1 base and J by 4 bases, with 8 bases between. CDR1 is SGHVS, CDR2 FQNEAQ, per germline. CDR3 size: 13 residues. Here the CDR3 DNA reads TGTGCCAGCAGCTTAGTAATTGGATACGAGCAGTACTTC. It specifies CASSLVIGYEQYF.

V is TRBV2 and J is TRBJ1-3; D gene ambiguous. V gave up 7 bases and J gave up 2 bases, with 6 bases separating them. The CDR3 is 12 amino acids. The germline V gene has CDR1 SNHLY and CDR2 FYNNEI. The CDR3 coding sequence is TGTGCCAGCATTGCTACTGGAAACACCATATATTTT. Amino acids: CASIATGNTIYF.

This clonotype has just a few counts. This rearrangement joins TRBV12-3 or TRBV12-4 to TRBJ1-1; D ambiguous. The V end was cut by 1 base, the J end by 2 bases, with 11 bases between. This CDR3 region has 15 residues. The chain's CDR3 is CASSLVSGTNTEAFF. The CDR3 DNA sequence: TGTGCCAGCAGTTTAGTTTCAGGAACAAACACTGAAGCTTTCTTT.

V usage is TRBV2 and J usage is TRBJ1-2, with D unresolved. V lost 4 bases and J lost 8, with 17 bases in between. CDR3 length: 14 residues. Germline assignment: CDR1 SNHLY and CDR2 FYNNEI. DNA of the CDR3: TGTGCCAGCAGTGCTTCACCCGGATCGAGCGGCTACACCTTC. Its translation: CASSASPGSSGYTF.

V usage is TRBV5-1 and J usage is TRBJ1-3, with D possibly being TRBD1 (6 bases). Trimming removed 4 bases from V and 8 bases from J, with 25 bases in between. Germline assignment: CDR1 SGHRS and CDR2 YFSETQ. CDR3 length: 17 amino acids. The DNA for the CDR3 is TGCGCCAGCAGCCCCGGCTGGGGGGCCGCGGACGGGGACACCATATATTTT. Its translation: CASSPGWGAADGDTIYF.

The chain joins TRBV7-3 to TRBJ1-1, with a possible D match to TRBD1 (6 bases). CDR3 length equals 15 residues. Between the trimmed V and J ends, which lost 1 base and 14 bases, there was a span of 23 bases. Per germline, CDR1 SGHTA and CDR2 FQGTGA. CDR3 region: CASSLRGGTEGRKFF. The CDR3 DNA reads as TGTGCCAGCAGCTTAAGAGGGGGAACGGAGGGACGAAAGTTCTTT.